This T cell receptor (beta chain) stems from a study of CD8 T cells in Susac syndrome. Whole-study context: Of the sequenced Susac syndrome patients, six had active disease and fewer than ten were in remission.

The Susac syndrome patients fit the recently defined diagnostic criteria for definite or probable disease. With 5 bases removed from V and 1 base from J, the gap between germline ends came to 27 bases. There are 19 residues in the CDR3. Germline lookup yields CDR1 SGHTA and CDR2 FQGNSA. The authors reverse transcribed 0.5 to 1 ug RNA with random hexamers. The CDR3 of TCR beta was amplified by immunoSEQ multiplex PCR across 54 Vbeta and 13 Jbeta. TCRdb reprocessed the immunoSEQ multiplex PCR reads via MiXCR and lists one record per CDR3 protein. The repertoire consists of over 140,000 distinct CDR3 sequences, with just under 95% occurring once and the leading ten covering roughly 0.14%.

Sample: CD4+ T cells from PBMCs. This clonotype was obtained from a human donor with Susac syndrome. This chain uses TRBV7-2 with TRBJ2-7; D assignment may be TRBD1 or TRBD2 (6 bases each). The CDR3 loop is CASSPRSTRGTTRSYEQYF. CDR3 coding DNA: TGTGCCAGCAGCCCAAGGTCGACACGCGGGACAACGCGATCCTACGAGCAGTACTTC.